This T cell receptor beta chain derives from a study of T cells in Graves' hyperthyroidism and ophthalmopathy. Study results and limitations: The model forecast ophthalmopathy, anticipating it by a median approximately 6.1 months before onset.

Thyroid ultrasound and orbital computed tomography, with clinical symptoms and serum thyroxine and TRAb, informed diagnoses. PBMCs were sourced from more than 9 ml fresh peripheral blood. Comments on this clonotype: As yet, its antigen is unknown.

The TCR beta CDR3 regions underwent amplification using RNA transcripts as the source. With the HTBI primer set, the TCR CDR3 went through a first round of RT-PCR. TCRdb re-analysed the multiplex PCR reads in MiXCR, keeping a single row per CDR3 protein. The sample records nearly 600,000 distinct CDR3 sequences, 12% to 15% being singletons. Trimming cost V 3 bases and J 5 bases, with 19 bases left between them. The CDR3 totals 16 residues. From germline, CDR1 is LNHDA and CDR2 SQIVND (reference sequence). The sample consisted of blood. This TCR was recovered from a woman aged 18-29 years with Graves' ophthalmopathy. The genes are TRBV19 and TRBJ1-1, with D hard to call. CDR3 region: CASSIWAGLPGTEAFF. The DNA for the CDR3 is TGTGCCAGTAGTATTTGGGCAGGCCTCCCTGGAACTGAAGCTTTCTTT.